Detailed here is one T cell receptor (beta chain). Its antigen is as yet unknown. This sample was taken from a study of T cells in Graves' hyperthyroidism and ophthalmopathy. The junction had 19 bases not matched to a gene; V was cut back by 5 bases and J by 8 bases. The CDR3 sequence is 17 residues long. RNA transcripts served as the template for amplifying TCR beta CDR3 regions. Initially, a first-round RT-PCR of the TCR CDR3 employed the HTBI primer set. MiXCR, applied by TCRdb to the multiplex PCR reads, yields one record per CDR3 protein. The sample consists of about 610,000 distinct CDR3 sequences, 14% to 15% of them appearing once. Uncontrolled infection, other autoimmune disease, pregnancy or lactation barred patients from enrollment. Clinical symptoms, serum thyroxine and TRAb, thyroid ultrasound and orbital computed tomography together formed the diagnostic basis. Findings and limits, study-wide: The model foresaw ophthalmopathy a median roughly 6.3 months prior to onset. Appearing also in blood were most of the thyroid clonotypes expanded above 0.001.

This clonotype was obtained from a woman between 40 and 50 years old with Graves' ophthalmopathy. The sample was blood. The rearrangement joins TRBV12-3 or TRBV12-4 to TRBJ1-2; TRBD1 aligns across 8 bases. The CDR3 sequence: CASSLYQWTGKAMGYTF. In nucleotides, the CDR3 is TGTGCCAGCAGTCTATATCAATGGACAGGGAAAGCGATGGGCTACACCTTC.